These 11 T cell receptor beta chains share one sample of origin, sequenced in a study of vaccination and CD4 T cells after COVID-19. Treatment meaning: approximately 11-day PBMC culture with coronavirus spike peptide pools or control peptides (ViraFEST assay). Sequencing of DNA taken from cultured CD4+ T cells relied on the Oncomine TCR Beta short-read assay. TCRdb itself ran the PCR reads through MiXCR, one entry per CDR3 protein. Of roughly 17,000 distinct CDR3 sequences in the sample, 45% to 55% were seen once. Which antigens these TCRs recognize remains unknown. The sample consisted of CD4+ T cells from blood, cultured in vitro. These receptors came from a human donor who had recovered from COVID-19.

This sequence joins TRBV7-2 and TRBJ2-3; tentative D call: TRBD1 (5 bases). CDR3 size: 12 residues. In germline, CDR1 is SGHTA, CDR2 FQGNSA. V was clipped by 4 bases and J by 7 bases, with 9 bases between them. The CDR3 nucleotides read TGTGCCAGCAGCTCGACAGCGAATACGCAGTATTTT. It codes for CASSSTANTQYF. Variable domain in full (rest from reference TRBV7-2 and TRBJ2-3): GAGVSQSPSNKVTEKGKDVELRCDPISGHTALYWYRQSLGQGLEFLIYFQGNSAPDKSGLPSDRFSAERTGGSVSTLTIQRTQQEDSAVYLCASSSTANTQYFGPGTRLTVL.

To note about this clonotype: At one of its ends the junction is not consistent with the germline gene, which may arise from a read error. The chain links TRBV30 to TRBJ1-3, with D uncertain. CDR3 length equals 12 residues. Per the germline V gene, CDR1 is GTSNPN and CDR2 is SVGIG (reference sequence). The CDR3 is CAWAQTGNTVYF. In DNA, the CDR3 is TGTGCCTGGGCCCAGACTGGAAACACCGTATATTTT.

This chain joins TRBV2 and TRBJ2-1; 7 positions agree with TRBD2. Germline V CDR1 and CDR2: SNHLY, FYNNEI. With V trimmed by 6 bases and J by 10 bases, 6 bases remained unmatched. The CDR3 covers 12 residues. The CDR3 protein is CASRGWDYEQFF. The CDR3 coding sequence is TGTGCCAGCAGGGGATGGGACTACGAGCAGTTCTTC.

The V gene is TRBV2, the J gene TRBJ1-2, with 10 bases fitting TRBD1. This CDR3 contains 16 residues. The junction had 12 bases not matched to a gene; V was cut back by 3 bases and J by 8 bases. Germline CDR1 is SNHLY and CDR2 is FYNNEI. The CDR3 sequence: CASSEPQWTGGRGYTF. The CDR3 coding sequence is TGTGCCAGCAGTGAGCCCCAATGGACAGGGGGAAGAGGCTACACCTTC.

The J gene is TRBJ1-4, the V gene TRBV12-3 or TRBV12-4, with 8 bases matching TRBD1. J gave up 6 bases and V 2 bases, and 2 bases lay outside the gene matches. The CDR3 runs to 14 residues. In DNA, the CDR3 is TGTGCCAGCAGTTTACAGGGGGCAGATGAAAAACTGTTTTTT. This sequence encodes CASSLQGADEKLFF.

This clonotype was counted a few times. V gene TRBV27 combines with J gene TRBJ1-6, with a weak D call TRBD1 (5 bases). Between the trimmed V and J ends, which lost 4 bases and 10 bases, there was a span of 11 bases. The V gene's germline CDR1 is MNHEY and CDR2 SMNVEV (reference sequence). CDR3 length: 13 amino acids. The CDR3 DNA sequence: TGTGCCAGCAGTTGGACAATTCAGTCACCCCTCCACTTT. Translated: CASSWTIQSPLHF.

Note on this clonotype: At one of its ends the junction is not consistent with the germline gene, which may arise from a read error. This chain uses TRBV20-1 with TRBJ1-3; 8 bases align to TRBD1. The CDR3 has 15 amino acids. CDR1 is DFQATT and CDR2 is SNEGSKA in the germline V gene (reference sequence). This CDR3 reads CSARDLTGAGNTIYF. The CDR3 DNA reads TGCAGTGCTAGAGATTTGACAGGGGCTGGGAACACCATATATTTT.

This rearrangement joins TRBV19 to TRBJ1-2; 12 nucleotides align to TRBD1. V lost 0 bases and J lost 0; bases outside the gene matches: 5. The CDR3 spans 18 residues. CDR1 is LNHDA, CDR2 SQIVND, per germline (reference sequence). CDR3 nucleotides: TGTGCCAGTAGTATAGATCCGGGACAGGGGGCAGCTAACTATGGCTACACCTTC. It encodes CASSIDPGQGAANYGYTF.

This clonotype was detected once. V and J are TRBV6-1 and TRBJ1-2; D uncertain. CDR3 length equals 15 residues. Trimming shortened V by 1 base and J by 4 bases, and 13 bases separated the two germline ends. The germline CDR1 and CDR2 sequences are MNHNS and SASEGT. CDR3 loop: CASSEGLRTIYGYTF. CDR3 nucleotides: TGTGCCAGCAGTGAAGGTCTTCGGACCATCTATGGCTACACCTTC.

The chain has TRBV20-1 and TRBJ2-3; 8 nucleotides line up with TRBD2. V lost 5 bases to trimming and J lost 2 bases; unmatched junction nucleotides: 3. Germline V gene lookup returns CDR1 DFQATT and CDR2 SNEGSKA (reference sequence). The CDR3 is 13 residues long. CDR3 nucleotide sequence: TGCAGTGCTTTACTAGCGGCCACAGATACGCAGTATTTT. Amino acid sequence: CSALLAATDTQYF.

The genes are TRBV7-3 and TRBJ2-5, with D uncertain. Germline loops: CDR1 SGHTA, CDR2 FQGTGA. V lost 4 bases and J 1 base, leaving 7 bases between the germline ends. This CDR3 comprises 13 residues. Written as DNA, the CDR3 is TGTGCCAGCAGCTCGATACTCCAAGAGACCCAGTACTTC. Its protein is CASSSILQETQYF.